This T cell receptor (beta chain) was recovered during a study of T cells in Graves' hyperthyroidism and ophthalmopathy. Turning to the study itself: Staff took peripheral blood when the initial diagnosis was made, before any treatment began. Study-wide results and limits: The majority of expanded thyroid clonotypes above 0.001 also appeared in blood.

TCR beta CDR3 regions were amplified from RNA transcripts. HTBI primers were employed in a first-round RT-PCR of the TCR CDR3. TCRdb reanalysed the multiplex PCR reads using MiXCR and keeps one entry per CDR3 protein. Counted here are about 290,000 distinct CDR3 sequences, approximately 19% occurring once; the ten biggest clones make up 39%. Disease duration was under 3 months in the ophthalmopathy patients, who also had a Clinical Activity Score of at least 3 and a NOSPECS grade of at least 4. Orbital computed tomography, thyroid ultrasound, serum thyroxine and TRAb, and clinical symptoms together informed the diagnoses. This clonotype was seen only a few times. Its antigen remains unidentified. The CDR3 extends over 14 amino acids. With V trimmed by 8 bases and J by 2 bases, 5 bases remained unmatched. Germline V CDR1 and CDR2: SNHLY, FYNNEI.

This clonotype originated in a man between 45 and 60 years old with Graves' ophthalmopathy. The sample taken for sequencing was blood. J is TRBJ2-2 and V is TRBV2; TRBD1 matches at 7 bases. The DNA for the CDR3 is TGTGCCAGCCAGACAGGGAGAAACACCGGGGAGCTGTTTTTT. It yields the protein CASQTGRNTGELFF.